These T cell receptor beta chains were read from a single sample in a study of cytomegalovirus exposure and HLA in healthy donors. The repertoire was sequenced with immunoSEQ multiplex PCR; TCRdb's copy has only in-frame clones and lacks some. The sample includes 150,000 to 160,000 clones, 85% of them seen just once. The material sequenced was PBMCs. The receptors come from a woman aged 18-29 years in good health and CMV-seronegative. Each CDR3 is given with its conserved first and last residue.

J gene	V gene	CDR3 protein
TRBJ1-4	TRBV5-4	CASSLGQVNEKLFF
TRBJ1-1	TRBV9	CASSVPGTYTGNTEAFF
TRBJ2-1	TRBV11-2	CASRLGQPGLYEQFF
TRBJ2-7	TRBV30	CAWETSGRSYEQYF
TRBJ2-7	TRBV6-5	CASSAPGEQYF
TRBJ2-5	TRBV11-2	CASSLRQGGSETQYF
TRBJ2-3	TRBV5-1	CASSLDSTPDTQYF
TRBJ2-7	TRBV19	CASSPQSSYEQYF
TRBJ2-7	TRBV6-6	CASSYWTGTGLHEQYF
TRBJ2-1	TRBV2	CASSGVSPNSEQFF
TRBJ2-1	TRBV6-1	CASSEMGLSYNEQFF
TRBJ1-4	TRBV7-2	CASSLASPDPAANEKLFF
TRBJ2-7	TRBV14	CASSQRQGSYEQYF
TRBJ2-1	TRBV28	CASSPQQGDSYNEQFF
TRBJ1-5	TRBV18	CASSPAGGQPQHF
TRBJ1-2	TRBV21-1	CASSKEADRDSGYTF
TRBJ2-7	TRBV2	CASGQRGSSYEQYF
TRBJ2-7	TRBV7-2	CASSVGQGAEQYF
TRBJ2-1	TRBV7-9	CASSRQGAHSYNEQFF
TRBJ2-3	TRBV14	CASSPRSTGRTDTQYF
TRBJ2-7	TRBV7-3	CASSLAQGGDEQYF
TRBJ1-5	TRBV6-5	CASSRAPGQPQHF
TRBJ2-3	TRBV21-1	CASSKAALADTDTQYF
TRBJ1-1	TRBV7-3	CASSLIRRGNTEAFF
TRBJ2-1	TRBV18	CASSLGLGTNNEQFF
TRBJ1-6	TRBV7-9	CASSPPAQGDSPLHF
TRBJ2-1	TRBV7-9	CASSPTEYNEQFF
.	TRBV9	CASSVRAGGASYEQYF
TRBJ2-7	TRBV7-2	CASSLARQRVGEQYF
TRBJ1-4	TRBV30	CAWSTGKAGEKLFF
TRBJ1-1	TRBV7-9	CASSLAPVLPEAFF
TRBJ1-2	TRBV18	CASSPDRNYGYTF
TRBJ2-3	TRBV5-1	CASKLGTSGLRTDTQYF
TRBJ2-2	TRBV19	CASTIHGGTGELFF
TRBJ2-2	TRBV19	CASSIGWAGRNTGELFF
TRBJ1-1	TRBV15	CATSRDRVGTEAFF
TRBJ1-3	TRBV29-1	CSVQGFNTIYF
TRBJ2-5	TRBV29-1	CSVAGAGEQYF
TRBJ2-7	TRBV28	CASRPLGPYEQYF
TRBJ1-3	TRBV15	CATSSHTAGFPGNTIYF
TRBJ2-2	TRBV19	CASRPAGGPTGELFF
TRBJ2-1	TRBV5-1	CASMRTGGSNEQFF
TRBJ1-2	TRBV7-2	CASSFMGRGAGGYTF
TRBJ1-3	TRBV28	CASKGAGNTIYF
TRBJ2-3	TRBV7-9	CAGSASLTDTQYF
TRBJ2-7	TRBV6-4	CASSPGHQSGEQYF
TRBJ2-5	TRBV7-2	CASSLDGSRGETQYF
TRBJ2-7	TRBV4-3	CASSQDWLAGVGSYEQYF
TRBJ1-5	TRBV6-1	CASSEDPDRGSNQPQHF
TRBJ2-7	TRBV11-2	CASSGQDRAFDEQYF
TRBJ2-7	TRBV5-1	CASSLVNGTPRSEQYF
TRBJ2-4	TRBV6-6	CASISGAGGARDIQYF
TRBJ1-2	TRBV27	CASSLAPTGVGGGYTF
TRBJ1-2	TRBV4-1	CASSQDGQGAGYGYTF
TRBJ2-1	TRBV6-4	CATKPTGASSYNEQFF